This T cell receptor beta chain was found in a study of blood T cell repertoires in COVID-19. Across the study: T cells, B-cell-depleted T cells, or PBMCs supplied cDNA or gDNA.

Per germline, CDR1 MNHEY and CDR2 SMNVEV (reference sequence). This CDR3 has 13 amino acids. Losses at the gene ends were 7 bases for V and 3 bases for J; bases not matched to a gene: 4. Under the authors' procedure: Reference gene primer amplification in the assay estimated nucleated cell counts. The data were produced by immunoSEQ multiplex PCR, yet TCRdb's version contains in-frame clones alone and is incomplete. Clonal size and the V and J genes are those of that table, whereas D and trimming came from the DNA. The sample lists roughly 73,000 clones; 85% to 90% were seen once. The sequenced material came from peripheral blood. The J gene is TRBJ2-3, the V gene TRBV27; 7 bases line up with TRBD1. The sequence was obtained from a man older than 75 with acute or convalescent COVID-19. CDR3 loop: CASKGAKTDTQYF. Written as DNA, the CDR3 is TGTGCCAGCAAGGGGGCGAAGACAGATACGCAGTATTTT.